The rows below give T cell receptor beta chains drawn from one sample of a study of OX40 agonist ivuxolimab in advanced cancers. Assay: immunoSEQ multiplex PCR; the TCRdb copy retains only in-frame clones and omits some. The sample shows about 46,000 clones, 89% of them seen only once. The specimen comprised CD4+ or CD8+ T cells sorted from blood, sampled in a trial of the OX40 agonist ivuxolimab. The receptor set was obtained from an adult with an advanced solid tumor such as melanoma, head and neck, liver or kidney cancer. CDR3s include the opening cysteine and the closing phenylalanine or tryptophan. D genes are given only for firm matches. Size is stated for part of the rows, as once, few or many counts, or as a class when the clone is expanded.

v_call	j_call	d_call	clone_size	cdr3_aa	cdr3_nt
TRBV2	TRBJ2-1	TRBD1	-	CASSTGQGQGQFF	TGTGCCAGCAGTACAGGACAGGGCCAAGGGCAGTTCTTC
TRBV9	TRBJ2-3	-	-	CASSGTSTDTQYF	TGTGCCAGCAGCGGGACTAGCACAGATACGCAGTATTTT
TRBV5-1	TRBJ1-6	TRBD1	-	CASSFGQGRNSPLHF	TGCGCCAGCAGCTTCGGACAGGGACGCAATTCACCCCTCCACTTT
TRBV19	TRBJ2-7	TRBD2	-	CASSATSGGTYEQYF	TGTGCCAGTAGCGCTACTAGCGGAGGGACCTACGAGCAGTACTTC
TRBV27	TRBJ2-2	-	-	CASSLVTGTGELFF	TGTGCCAGCAGTTTGGTTACAGGGACCGGGGAGCTGTTTTTT
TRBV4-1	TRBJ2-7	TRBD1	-	CASSPGQGSYEQYF	TGCGCCAGCAGCCCCGGACAGGGATCCTACGAGCAGTACTTC
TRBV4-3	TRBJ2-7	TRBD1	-	CASSQVTGGSYEQYF	TGCGCCAGCAGCCAAGTAACAGGGGGCTCCTACGAGCAGTACTTC
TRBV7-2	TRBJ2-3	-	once	CASSSTGAGGDTQYF	TGTGCCAGCAGCTCAACCGGGGCTGGAGGAGATACGCAGTATTTT
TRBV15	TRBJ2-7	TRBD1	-	CATTGGHEQYF	TGTGCCACCACAGGGGGCCACGAGCAGTACTTC
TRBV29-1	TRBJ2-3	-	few	CSVEVRSSLSTDTQYF	TGCAGCGTTGAAGTTAGGAGTAGCTTGAGCACAGATACGCAGTATTTT
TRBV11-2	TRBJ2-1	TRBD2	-	CASSVTSGSLNEQFF	TGTGCCAGCAGTGTGACTAGCGGGAGCCTCAATGAGCAGTTCTTC
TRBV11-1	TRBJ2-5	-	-	CASSYPGAETQYF	TGTGCCAGCAGCTACCCGGGGGCAGAGACCCAGTACTTC